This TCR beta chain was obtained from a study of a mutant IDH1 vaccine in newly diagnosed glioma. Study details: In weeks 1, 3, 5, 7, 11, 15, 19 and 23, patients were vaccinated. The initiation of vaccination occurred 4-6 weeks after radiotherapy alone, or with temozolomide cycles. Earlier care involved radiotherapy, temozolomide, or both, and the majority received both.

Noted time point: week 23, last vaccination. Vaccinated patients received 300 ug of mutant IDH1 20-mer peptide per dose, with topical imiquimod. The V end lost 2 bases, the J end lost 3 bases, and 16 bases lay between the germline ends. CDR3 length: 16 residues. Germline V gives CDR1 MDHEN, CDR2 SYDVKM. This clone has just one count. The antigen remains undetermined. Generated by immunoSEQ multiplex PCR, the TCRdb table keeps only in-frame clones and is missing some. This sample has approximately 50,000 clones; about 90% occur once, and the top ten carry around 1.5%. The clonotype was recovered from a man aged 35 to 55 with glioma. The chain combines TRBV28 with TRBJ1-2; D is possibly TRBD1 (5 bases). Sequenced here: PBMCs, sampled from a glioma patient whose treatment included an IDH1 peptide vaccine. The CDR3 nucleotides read TGTGCCAGCAGTTTACTTCCGGGGCCGCAAGACTATGGCTACACCTTC. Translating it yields CASSLLPGPQDYGYTF.